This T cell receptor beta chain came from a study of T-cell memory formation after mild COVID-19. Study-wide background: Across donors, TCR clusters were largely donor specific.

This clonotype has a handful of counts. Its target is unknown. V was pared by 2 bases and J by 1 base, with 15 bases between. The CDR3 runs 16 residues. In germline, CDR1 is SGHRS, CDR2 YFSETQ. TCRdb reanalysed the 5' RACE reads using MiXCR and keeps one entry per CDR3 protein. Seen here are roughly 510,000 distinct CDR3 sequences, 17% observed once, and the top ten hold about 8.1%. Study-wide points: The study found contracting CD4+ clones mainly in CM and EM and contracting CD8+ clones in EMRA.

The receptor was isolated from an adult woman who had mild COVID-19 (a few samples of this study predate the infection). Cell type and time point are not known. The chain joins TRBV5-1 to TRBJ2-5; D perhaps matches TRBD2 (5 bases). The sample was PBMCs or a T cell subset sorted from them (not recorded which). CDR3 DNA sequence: TGCGCCAGCAGCTTAGGTCGGGGAACCCTCCAAGAGACCCAGTACTTC. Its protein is CASSLGRGTLQETQYF.